The rows below give T cell receptor beta chains drawn from one sample of a study of Tregs in tolerant kidney transplant recipients. Sequencing used immunoSEQ multiplex PCR; TCRdb keeps in-frame clones, though not all of them. The table records tens of thousands of clones, under 95% of them present only once. Sequencing used CD4+ T cells from blood, obtained before the transplant. The receptors shown here come from a human donor who received a combined kidney and bone marrow transplant. CDR3s leave out the opening cysteine and the closing phenylalanine or tryptophan. The D gene is left open where the match is weak.

d_call v_call cdr3_aa
TRBD1 TRBV6-5 ASSSTGSNYGYT
TRBD1 TRBV5-1 ASSIGPGGSNQPQH
. TRBV7-8 ASSLEYGRGYGYT
. TRBV7-2 ASRRDGQGTGELF
. TRBV7-2 ASSFGSQETQY
TRBD1 TRBV13 ASSLGQGMQY
TRBD2 TRBV9 ASSVLSGGAGDTQY
. TRBV28 ASSLGGFGGANVLT
. TRBV29-1 SVETFYYGYT
. TRBV7-8 ASSFTSRAYEQY